One T cell receptor beta chain is described in this entry. Its antigen is unknown. A clone one base away is much larger, so this may be a read error. This specimen belongs to a study of T cells in Graves' hyperthyroidism and ophthalmopathy (dated by TCRdb to between 2017 and 2020). In terms of the full investigation: Peripheral blood was sampled at the time of initial diagnosis, prior to any treatment. The 100 or so discovery patients were divided at random into training and test sets in a 7:3 ratio. Once sampling was done, hyperthyroidism patients were given methimazole at a starting dose of 30 mg daily, whereas ophthalmopathy patients were given high-dose intravenous methylprednisolone. Whether ophthalmopathy could be predicted prospectively was tested in an independent validation cohort made up of 18 to 20 hyperthyroidism patients plus 17 patients who later progressed to ophthalmopathy. In about 6 Graves' hyperthyroidism patients, the study also compared T-cell repertoires from thyroid tissue with T-cell repertoires from blood. TCR Vbeta CDR3 sequencing of some 140 peripheral blood samples (43 ophthalmopathy, roughly 74 hyperthyroidism and roughly 17 progressor patients) is reported in the paper. To identify TCR V-J signatures that set the groups apart, the researchers used a discovery cohort of about a hundred patients, made up of roughly 40 with Graves' ophthalmopathy and approximately 57 with stable Graves' hyperthyroidism. Broad study findings and their caveats: A model built on a 13 V-J signature distinguished ophthalmopathy from stable hyperthyroidism, reaching roughly 88% sensitivity and 81.08% specificity in cross-validation and 80%/75% in testing. During validation, the model predicted progression to ophthalmopathy a median of roughly 7.1 months ahead of onset, with around 71% sensitivity and 72% to 85% specificity. Most expanded thyroid clonotypes (frequency above 0.001) were also detected in blood, suggesting blood repertoires may reflect thyroid immune responses. No statistical method was used to fix the sample size in advance, and group allocation was not hidden from the investigators.

Ophthalmopathy patients had moderately to severely active disease, Clinical Activity Score of at least 3, NOSPECS grade of at least 4, and duration under 3 months. Patients with uncontrolled infections, other autoimmune diseases, pregnancy or lactation were excluded. Diagnoses were established on the basis of clinical symptoms, serum thyroxine and TRAb, thyroid ultrasound, and orbital computed tomography. PBMCs were separated from under 11 ml of fresh peripheral blood using Ficoll-Paque density gradient centrifugation. Trizol reagent was used to extract total RNA, and RNA quality was then checked on an Agilent 2100 Bioanalyzer. The TCR beta CDR3 regions were amplified from RNA transcripts. The first round of RT-PCR for the TCR CDR3 was performed with the HTBI primer set and the Qiagen OneStep RT-PCR kit. The libraries were constructed in a second round of multiplex PCR and then size-selected and purified. Sequencing of the libraries was done on an Illumina HiSeq2000 using paired-end 100 bp reads. In the original analysis: SOAPnuke was used to process the raw data, with reads discarded if the reads contained adapters or uncalled bases, had a mean Phred below 15, or lacked an exact constant-primer or identifier match. High-quality paired reads were merged using COPE v1.2.5, and each unique nucleotide sequence was defined as a clonotype. MiTCR v1.1 was used to align the clonotypes against IMGT TRBV, TRBD and TRBJ reference segments. The analysis included only V-J combinations with a frequency above 0.0001, which together covered roughly 99% of the repertoires. The TCS score was defined as F50 (clonal expansion) divided by E x V (chaos), with BLOSUM62-based TCRdist calculated between CDR3 peptides within each V-J. Welch's t-statistics and random forest reduced around 550 V-J features to about 13, which were used in a naive Bayes classifier (R e1071). TCRdb reprocessing: public reads trimmed at Q25 with fastp, clones called with MiXCR, in-frame beta chains kept. Rows are unified per CDR3 protein, each entry keeping the most common DNA and genes. The V and J calls, along with clone size, are taken from TCRdb and not from the paper's own processing. In all, the sample holds about 350,000 distinct CDR3 sequences, and 12% to 15% of those were seen once. About 37% of the sample is in the top ten clones.

Looking up the germline V gene yields CDR1 SGHRS and CDR2 YFSETQ. The CDR3 numbers 14 residues from cysteine through phenylalanine. The kept DNA is CDR3 alone, 42 bases in frame from the first base. Sequenced sample: blood. The chain is encoded by TRBV5-1 joined to TRBJ2-7; TRBD2 is a possible D gene, resting on 6 matching bases. The receptor comes from a woman aged 40 to 50 with Graves' ophthalmopathy. DNA sequence: TGCGCCGGCAGTTGGGGACCGGGGGCCTACGAGCAGTACTTC. This translates into CAGSWGPGAYEQYF.